This entry lists 15 T cell receptor beta chains sequenced from one sample in a study of CD8+ T cells in alopecia areata. Following RNA extraction, reverse transcription yielded cDNA that acted as the sequencing template. Measured with immunoSEQ multiplex PCR; TCRdb has only the in-frame clones, and not every one. The profile covers some 220,000 clones, with around 57% appearing a single time and roughly 1.4% taken by the ten largest. Described treatment: oral pan-JAK inhibitor, 5-10 mg twice daily. The sequenced sample was CD4+ T cells sorted from blood, obtained at week 4, from a patient treated with tofacitinib. These TCRs come from a human donor with alopecia areata.

This clone was seen a handful of times. V gene TRBV19 combines with J gene TRBJ1-1; 7 bases line up with TRBD1. CDR1 LNHDA and CDR2 SQIVND come from the germline V gene (reference sequence). V lost 6 bases, J lost 5 bases, and 12 bases stayed unmatched. The CDR3 has 15 residues. DNA of the CDR3: TGTGCCAGTAGAACCCCGAGGGGGCGTGGTACTGAAGCTTTCTTT. Encoded protein: CASRTPRGRGTEAFF.

This clone appeared many times. The V call is TRBV11-2, the J call TRBJ1-2; unclear D gene. The V gene lost 2 bases and the J gene lost 5 bases, with 15 bases spanning the gap. Germline CDR1 and CDR2: SGHAT and FQNNGV. The CDR3 is made up of 15 amino acids. CDR3 amino acids: CASSLSRMRVYGYTF. The CDR3 nucleotides are TGTGCCAGCAGCTTATCCCGGATGAGGGTTTATGGCTACACCTTC. The full variable domain, in which reference TRBV11-2 and TRBJ1-2 provide the parts outside the CDR3, is EAGVAQSPRYKIIEKRQSVAFWCNPISGHATLYWYQQILGQGPKLLIQFQNNGVVDDSQLPKDRFSAERLKGVDSTLKIQPAKLEDSAVYLCASSLSRMRVYGYTFGSGTRLTVV.

This rearrangement joins TRBV5-1 to TRBJ2-1; D assignment may be TRBD1 or TRBD2 (5 bases each). Germline assignment: CDR1 SGHRS and CDR2 YFSETQ. The CDR3 totals 16 residues. The V end was cut by 2 bases, the J end by 0 bases, with 12 bases between. This CDR3 reads CASSFQEGSSYNEQFF. CDR3 bases: TGCGCCAGCAGCTTCCAAGAGGGGAGCTCCTACAATGAGCAGTTCTTC.

This chain joins TRBV27 and TRBJ2-1; D tentatively reads TRBD1 or TRBD2 (5 bases each). With 7 bases removed from V and 12 bases from J, the gap between germline ends came to 25 bases. CDR1 and CDR2 from the germline V gene are MNHEY and SMNVEV (reference sequence). The CDR3 has 15 residues. This CDR3 is CASTNLGTPNDGQFF. The DNA for the CDR3 is TGTGCCAGCACCAACCTCGGGACCCCTAATGACGGGCAGTTCTTC.

This clone was detected once. The genes are TRBV10-2 and TRBJ2-1; no firm D call. Germline CDR1 is WSHSY and CDR2 is SAAADI. With 4 bases removed from V and 0 bases from J, the gap between germline ends came to 7 bases. The CDR3 covers 14 residues. DNA of the CDR3: TGCGCCAGCAGTGGAAGGACCTCCTACAATGAGCAGTTCTTC. Translating it yields CASSGRTSYNEQFF.

On this clone: The same CDR3 is also encoded by other DNA sequences in this sample. V gene TRBV6-1 combines with J gene TRBJ2-7; D not certain. The CDR3 contains 12 residues. Germline V gene lookup returns CDR1 MNHNS and CDR2 SASEGT. Trimming removed 2 bases at V and 3 bases at J, with 5 bases between. CDR3 in DNA: TGTGCCAGCAGTGAACGAGGCTACGAGCAGTACTTC. This sequence encodes CASSERGYEQYF.

J is TRBJ2-4 and V is TRBV27, with a tentative D call TRBD2 (5 bases). The germline V gene has CDR1 MNHEY and CDR2 SMNVEV (reference sequence). V gave up 0 bases and J gave up 1 base, with 16 bases separating them. The CDR3 covers 18 residues. CDR3 DNA: TGTGCCAGCAGTTTATCTTCTCGAGGGCGCGTGGCCAAAAACATTCAGTACTTC. Its translation is CASSLSSRGRVAKNIQYF.

This clone was seen a single time. This chain connects TRBV27 to TRBJ1-6; D remains unclear. The CDR3 loop spans 13 amino acids. The V end lost 6 bases, the J end lost 5 bases, and 8 bases lay between the germline ends. Per the germline V gene, CDR1 is MNHEY and CDR2 is SMNVEV (reference sequence). For the CDR3, the DNA is TGTGCCAGCAGCAGGTACAATAATTCACCCCTCCACTTT. As protein: CASSRYNNSPLHF.

This clone was seen only once. As DNA, the CDR3 is TGCGCCAGCAGCCAAGATAGTTCGCCAGGCACAGATACGCAGTATTTT. This codes for CASSQDSSPGTDTQYF. V usage is TRBV4-3 and J usage is TRBJ2-3, with no clear D. Germline values: CDR1 LGHNA, CDR2 YSLEER. Trimming stripped 0 bases from V and 1 base from J, with 11 bases between. This CDR3 has 16 amino acids.

The rearrangement joins TRBV29-1 to TRBJ2-2; D is unclear. The V end lost 5 bases, the J end lost 6 bases, and 10 bases lay between the germline ends. In germline, CDR1 is SQVTM, CDR2 ANQGSEA. This CDR3 contains 12 residues. For the CDR3, the DNA is TGCAGCGTTCTGAGGTGGCCCGGGGAGCTGTTTTTT. This codes for CSVLRWPGELFF.

The CDR3 DNA reads as TGTGCCAGCAGCCAGGGTACTAGCGGACAAGAGACCCAGTACTTC. Translation gives CASSQGTSGQETQYF. The chain uses TRBV7-3 and TRBJ2-5; 8 bases agree with TRBD2. The V and J ends lost 5 bases and 2 bases, in that order; junction bases with no gene match: 7. The CDR3 has 15 residues. Germline V gene data show CDR1 as SGHTA and CDR2 as FQGTGA.

The genes are TRBV6-6 and TRBJ2-7; 8 nucleotides agree with TRBD1. There are 15 residues in the CDR3. CDR1 MNHNY and CDR2 SVGAGI come from the germline V gene (reference sequence). Trimming removed 4 bases from V and 5 bases from J; junction bases left unmatched: 10. CDR3 region: CASSSQPGQADEQYF. The CDR3 bases are TGTGCCAGCAGTTCGCAACCGGGACAGGCGGACGAGCAGTACTTC.

Concerning this clone itself: Within the sample, other DNA sequences also encode this same CDR3. The J gene is TRBJ1-5, the V gene TRBV30; TRBD1 is a possible D gene (6 bases). The V gene lost 0 bases and the J gene lost 4 bases, with 10 bases spanning the gap. Germline CDR1 is GTSNPN and CDR2 is SVGIG (reference sequence). This CDR3 has 14 amino acids. The CDR3, as DNA: TGTGCCTGGAGTGTCGGCCAGGGGAATCAGCCCCAGCATTTT. Protein: CAWSVGQGNQPQHF.

The chain has TRBV5-1 and TRBJ1-4, with TRBD1 matching 8 bases. This CDR3 is 15 amino acids long. Per the germline V gene, CDR1 is SGHRS and CDR2 is YFSETQ. The trim removed 4 bases at V and 5 bases at J, leaving 7 bases unmatched. CDR3 sequence (DNA): TGCGCCAGCAGCCTGGACAGGGCGTTAAATGAAAAACTGTTTTTT. Its protein product is CASSLDRALNEKLFF.

The chain recombines TRBV2 with TRBJ2-3; D might be TRBD1 or TRBD2, each matching 6 bases. The CDR3 length is 14 residues. The V and J ends lost 2 bases and 3 bases respectively, with 9 bases between them. Per the germline V gene, CDR1 is SNHLY and CDR2 is FYNNEI. Written as DNA, the CDR3 is TGTGCCAGCAGTGAAAGGGGGGAAACAGATACGCAGTATTTT. It translates to CASSERGETDTQYF.